This entry describes one TCR beta chain. This record belongs to a study of blood T cell repertoires in COVID-19. Study as a whole: There were acute and convalescent COVID-19 samples, and they came from the United States, Italy and Spain.

In the original analysis: Reference gene primer amplification gave nucleated cell count estimates. Repertoires were generated with immunoSEQ multiplex PCR, while TCRdb's copy carries only in-frame clones and drops some. The DNA gave D and trimming, while V, J and clone size come from that table. The repertoire holds over 45,000 clones, about nine tenths seen once, with under 8.5% in the top ten. This CDR3 region has 15 residues. V gave up 0 bases and J gave up 0 bases, with 7 bases separating them. Germline-derived CDR1 and CDR2 are PRHDT and FYEKMQ (reference sequence). This sequence was found in a man aged 60 to 69 with active COVID-19. V usage is TRBV13 and J usage is TRBJ2-3; no definite D call. The sample taken for sequencing was peripheral blood. The CDR3 is CASSLGQLSTDTQYF. The CDR3 DNA follows: TGTGCCAGCAGCTTAGGACAGCTAAGCACAGATACGCAGTATTTT. The full variable domain, its missing parts supplied by reference TRBV13 and TRBJ2-3, is AAGVIQSPRHLIKEKRETATLKCYPIPRHDTVYWYQQGPGQDPQFLISFYEKMQSDKGSIPDRFSAQQFSDYHSELNMSSLELGDSALYFCASSLGQLSTDTQYFGPGTRLTVL.